This T cell receptor beta chain was recovered during a study of cytomegalovirus exposure and HLA in healthy donors. The CDR3 spans 15 residues. CDR1 is LGHNA, CDR2 YSLEER, per germline. PCR involved 60 Vbeta and 13 Jbeta primers. This table comes from immunoSEQ multiplex PCR, and its TCRdb copy is limited to in-frame clones, with some not included. The data show under 200,000 clones, around three quarters seen once. On this clone itself: The germline gene is not matched at one end of the junction; a read error may be the cause.

The sample comprised PBMCs. This rearrangement joins TRBV4-3 to TRBJ2-7, with D unresolved. The TCR sequence derives from a woman in her thirties in good health and CMV-seropositive. CDR3 amino acids: CASSEDHLGSYEQYF. In DNA form, the CDR3 reads TGCGCCAGCAGCGAAGACCACCTCGGGTCCTACGAGCAGTACTTC.